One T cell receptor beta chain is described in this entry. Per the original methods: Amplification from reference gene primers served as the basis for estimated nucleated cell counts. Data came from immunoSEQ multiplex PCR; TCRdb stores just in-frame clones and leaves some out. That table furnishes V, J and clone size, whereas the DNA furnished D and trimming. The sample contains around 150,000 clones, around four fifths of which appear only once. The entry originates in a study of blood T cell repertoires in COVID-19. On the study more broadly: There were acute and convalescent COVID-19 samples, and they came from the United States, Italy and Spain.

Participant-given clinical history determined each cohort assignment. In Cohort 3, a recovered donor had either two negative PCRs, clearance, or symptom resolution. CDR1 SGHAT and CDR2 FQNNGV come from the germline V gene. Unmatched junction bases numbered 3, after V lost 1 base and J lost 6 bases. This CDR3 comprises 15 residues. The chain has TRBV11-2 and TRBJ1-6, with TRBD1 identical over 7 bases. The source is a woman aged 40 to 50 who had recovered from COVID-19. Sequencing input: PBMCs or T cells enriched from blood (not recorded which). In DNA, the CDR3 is TGTGCCAGCAGCTTAGGGTCAGGGGGTAATTCACCCCTCCACTTT. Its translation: CASSLGSGGNSPLHF.